The rows below give T cell receptor beta chains drawn from one sample of a study of sequential checkpoint blockade in melanoma. Here immunoSEQ multiplex PCR was the method, and the copy in TCRdb shows in-frame clones only, minus some. The top ten hold approximately 12% of the sample, which has around 41,000 clones, 70% to 90% seen once. Specimen: CD8+ T cells sorted from blood (inferred from file names), collected from a patient given nivolumab and ipilimumab in sequence. These receptors were taken from a human donor with melanoma. CDR3s include the opening cysteine and the closing phenylalanine or tryptophan. D genes are given only for firm matches. Expanded clones get a size class; other rows say once, few or many, or leave the size out.

j_gene	len	d_gene	abundance	v_gene	CDR3nt	CDR3aa
TRBJ2-7	15	TRBD1	NA	TRBV5-1	TGCGCCAGCAGCTTAGTACAGGGGAGTTTCTACGAGCAGTACTTC	CASSLVQGSFYEQYF
TRBJ2-7	14	TRBD2	once	TRBV27	TGTGCCAGCAAACCAGCGGGGGCCCCTCTTTGGCAGTACTTC	CASKPAGAPLWQYF
TRBJ1-2	15	NA	NA	TRBV7-9	TGTGCCAGCGGTTCGGGGTACCAAACTAACTATGGCTACACCTTC	CASGSGYQTNYGYTF
TRBJ2-3	16	NA	NA	TRBV5-4	TGTGCCAGCAGCTTGGCAGCGGTCCCTGGCACAGATACGCAGTATTTT	CASSLAAVPGTDTQYF
TRBJ2-3	16	TRBD2	NA	TRBV13	TGTGCCAGCAGCTTCCTCAGCGGGAGGGCAACAGATACGCAGTATTTT	CASSFLSGRATDTQYF
TRBJ2-7	14	NA	NA	TRBV5-4	TGTGCCAGCAGCTTGGGCCCAGTTTCTTACGAGCAGTACTTC	CASSLGPVSYEQYF
TRBJ2-1	13	NA	NA	TRBV28	TGTGCCAGCAGCTTGGACTACAACAATGAGCAGTTCTTC	CASSLDYNNEQFF
TRBJ2-7	16	NA	NA	TRBV7-9	TGTGCCAGCAGCTTACCAACGGACAGTAGCTCCTACGAGCAGTACTTC	CASSLPTDSSSYEQYF
TRBJ1-1	12	NA	NA	TRBV30	TGTGCCTGGAGTACCGGGGGGACTGAAGCTTTCTTT	CAWSTGGTEAFF
TRBJ2-1	15	TRBD1	NA	TRBV27	TGTGCCAGCAGTGTAGACAGGGTGTCCTACAATGAGCAGTTCTTC	CASSVDRVSYNEQFF
TRBJ2-1	15	TRBD2	NA	TRBV19	TGTGCCAGTACCCTAGGGACTAGGGCCTACAATGAGCAGTTCTTC	CASTLGTRAYNEQFF
TRBJ1-1	13	TRBD1	once	TRBV7-2	TGTGCCAGCAGCTTAACACAGGGGACTGAAGCTTTCTTT	CASSLTQGTEAFF
TRBJ2-1	15	TRBD1	NA	TRBV19	TGTGCCAGTAAGCAAGAGACAGGGGCGGTTCATGAGCAGTTCTTC	CASKQETGAVHEQFF
TRBJ2-7	16	TRBD1	NA	TRBV19	TGTGCCAGTAGTATAGGTTCGGGACAGGGTCCCTACGAGCAGTACTTC	CASSIGSGQGPYEQYF
TRBJ2-2	19	TRBD2	NA	TRBV10-3	TGTGCCATCAGTGAGTCGTCTAGCGGGAGGGCGAGGGATACCGGGGAGCTGTTTTTT	CAISESSSGRARDTGELFF
TRBJ2-7	12	NA	NA	TRBV7-9	TGTGCCAGCAGCTACTCCTCCTACGAGCAGTACTTC	CASSYSSYEQYF
TRBJ1-3	14	NA	NA	TRBV4-3	TGCGCCAGCAGCCAAGTATCCCCCGGAAACACCATATATTTT	CASSQVSPGNTIYF
TRBJ2-3	16	TRBD2	NA	TRBV9	TGTGCCAGCAGCGAAACAAGGACTAGCGGCACAGATACGCAGTATTTT	CASSETRTSGTDTQYF
TRBJ2-1	14	TRBD2	NA	TRBV19	TGTGCCAGTAGTCCGGGACTAAGCTACAATGAGCAGTTCTTC	CASSPGLSYNEQFF
TRBJ2-7	13	TRBD2	few	TRBV7-9	TGTGCCAGCAGCGTTCAAGGCGGGAGGGAGCAGTACTTC	CASSVQGGREQYF
TRBJ1-2	16	TRBD1	NA	TRBV7-6	TGTGCCAGCAGCCCAGGGACAGGGGGGTATAACTATGGCTACACCTTC	CASSPGTGGYNYGYTF
TRBJ1-1	12	NA	once	TRBV11-3	TGTGCCAGCAGCCTCTACGGTCCTGAAGCTTTCTTT	CASSLYGPEAFF
TRBJ1-6	14	NA	NA	TRBV4-1	TGCGCCAGCAGCCAAGGTCCGGGGAATTCACCCCTCCACTTT	CASSQGPGNSPLHF
TRBJ1-2	17	TRBD1	NA	TRBV25-1	TGTGCCAGCAGTGAATGGAACCTTGGACAGGGGGACTATGGCTACACCTTC	CASSEWNLGQGDYGYTF
TRBJ1-1	13	NA	once	TRBV27	TGTGCCAGCAGTTTATGGTTGGGGGGGGAGGCTTTCTTT	CASSLWLGGEAFF
TRBJ2-1	14	TRBD2	NA	TRBV7-3	TGTGCCAGCAGCTCCGGGGGGTCCTACAATGAGCAGTTCTTC	CASSSGGSYNEQFF
TRBJ2-3	15	NA	NA	TRBV5-5	TGTGCCAGCAGCTCCGGGGTTGTCGAGCCAGATACGCAGTATTTT	CASSSGVVEPDTQYF
TRBJ2-7	14	NA	NA	TRBV9	TGTGCCAGCAGCGTCAGCGGGTCTTACCACGAGCAGTACTTC	CASSVSGSYHEQYF
TRBJ2-7	15	NA	NA	TRBV27	TGTGCCAGCAGATTGGACAGCCGGCCTTCCTACGAGCAGTACTTC	CASRLDSRPSYEQYF
TRBJ2-7	15	NA	NA	TRBV6-5	TGTGCCAGCAAGGGAGGTTTGCCTTACACCTACGAGCAGTACTTC	CASKGGLPYTYEQYF
TRBJ2-1	13	NA	NA	TRBV15	TGTGCCACCAGACAGGGCGGTTACAATGAGCAGTTCTTC	CATRQGGYNEQFF
TRBJ2-3	16	TRBD2	NA	TRBV9	TGTGCCAGCAGCGCGCTAGCGGGAGTTTCGACAGATACGCAGTATTTT	CASSALAGVSTDTQYF
TRBJ1-1	15	NA	NA	TRBV27	TGTGCCAGCAGTTTAAAGGGGGTCTGGAACACTGAAGCTTTCTTT	CASSLKGVWNTEAFF
TRBJ2-7	18	TRBD2	NA	TRBV6-4	TGTGCCAGCAGCCCGGGACTAGCGGATCCGACTGCTCTCCACGAGCAGTACTTC	CASSPGLADPTALHEQYF
TRBJ2-7	12	NA	NA	TRBV18	TGTGCCAGCTCACAGGGTAAGGGGGAGCAGTACTTC	CASSQGKGEQYF
TRBJ2-3	16	NA	NA	TRBV9	TGTGCCAGCAGCGTAGAGGATGGGGCTACCACAGATACGCAGTATTTT	CASSVEDGATTDTQYF
TRBJ2-1	15	NA	NA	TRBV9	TGTGCCAGCAGCGAGAGAGGTTTCGGGGTCAATGAGCAGTTCTTC	CASSERGFGVNEQFF
TRBJ2-7	14	NA	NA	TRBV27	TGTGCCAGCAGCCCACGGGACTCTCCCTACGAGCAGTACTTC	CASSPRDSPYEQYF
TRBJ2-1	13	NA	once	TRBV4-3	TGCGCCAGCAGCCAAGGAGCTATCAATGAGCAGTTCTTC	CASSQGAINEQFF
TRBJ1-1	15	NA	NA	TRBV7-9	TGTGCCAGCAGCTTAAGTGGACAGTCGAACACTGAAGCTTTCTTT	CASSLSGQSNTEAFF
TRBJ2-7	12	TRBD1	NA	TRBV27	TGTGCCAGCAAAGGGACAGCCTACGAGCAGTACTTC	CASKGTAYEQYF
TRBJ2-7	14	TRBD1	once	TRBV13	TGTGCCAGCCGACGGGGACAGGGGCGCGACGAGCAGTACTTC	CASRRGQGRDEQYF
TRBJ2-2	15	TRBD1	once	TRBV6-4	TGTGCCAGCAGAGACCCCGGGACAGACACCGGGGAGCTGTTTTTT	CASRDPGTDTGELFF
TRBJ2-5	15	NA	NA	TRBV7-6	TGTGCCAGCAGCTTAGCGGGGCTGATCGCTGAGACCCAGTACTTC	CASSLAGLIAETQYF
TRBJ2-2	18	NA	NA	TRBV7-3	TGTGCCAGCAGCCACGGAGGTTCGAGGCAGGCGAACACCGGGGAGCTGTTTTTT	CASSHGGSRQANTGELFF
TRBJ2-1	15	TRBD1	NA	TRBV7-2	TGTGCCAGCAGCTTAGTGGGCGGACAGGTAAATGAGCAGTTCTTC	CASSLVGGQVNEQFF
TRBJ1-2	15	TRBD1	NA	TRBV5-6	TGTGCCAGCAGCGACTCGACAGGGATTAACTATGGCTACACCTTC	CASSDSTGINYGYTF